The clone carrying this T cell receptor beta chain showed up just once. These data are taken from a study of CD8+ T cells in alopecia areata. Study-wide background: Treated patients received oral tofacitinib, 5 to 10 mg twice daily.

The CDR3 contains 13 residues. Trimming removed 3 bases at V and 2 bases at J, with 8 bases between. CDR1 is SGHNT and CDR2 is YYREEE in the germline V gene (reference sequence). cDNA prepared by RNA extraction and subsequent reverse transcription served as the template for sequencing. Sequencing used immunoSEQ multiplex PCR; TCRdb keeps in-frame clones, though not all of them. The sample holds some 200,000 clones; 50% to 70% are singletons and the top ten take roughly 14%. The sequences come from CD4+ T cells sorted from blood, collected at week 0. J is TRBJ1-1 and V is TRBV5-4; D is unresolved. The source is a human donor with alopecia areata. In DNA form, the CDR3 reads TGTGCCAGCAGCTCAAAAGTCAACACTGAAGCTTTCTTT. It translates to CASSSKVNTEAFF.